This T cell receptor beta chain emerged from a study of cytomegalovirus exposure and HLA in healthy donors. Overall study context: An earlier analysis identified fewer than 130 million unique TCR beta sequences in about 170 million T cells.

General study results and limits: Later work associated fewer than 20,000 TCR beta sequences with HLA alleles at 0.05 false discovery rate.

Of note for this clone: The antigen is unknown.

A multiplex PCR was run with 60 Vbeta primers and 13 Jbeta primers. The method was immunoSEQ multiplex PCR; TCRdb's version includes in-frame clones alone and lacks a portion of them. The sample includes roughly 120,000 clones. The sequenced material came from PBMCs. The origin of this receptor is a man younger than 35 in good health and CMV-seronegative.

CDR3 protein: CASSSVTENKNIQYF. CDR3 in DNA: TGCGCCAGCAGTTCTGTGACAGAGAATAAAAACATTCAGTACTTC. V and J are TRBV10-2 and TRBJ2-4; possibly TRBD1 for D (5 bases). From germline, CDR1 is WSHSY and CDR2 SAAADI. This CDR3 region has 15 residues. The germline V and J ends were trimmed by 5 bases and 4 bases, with 15 bases remaining between them.